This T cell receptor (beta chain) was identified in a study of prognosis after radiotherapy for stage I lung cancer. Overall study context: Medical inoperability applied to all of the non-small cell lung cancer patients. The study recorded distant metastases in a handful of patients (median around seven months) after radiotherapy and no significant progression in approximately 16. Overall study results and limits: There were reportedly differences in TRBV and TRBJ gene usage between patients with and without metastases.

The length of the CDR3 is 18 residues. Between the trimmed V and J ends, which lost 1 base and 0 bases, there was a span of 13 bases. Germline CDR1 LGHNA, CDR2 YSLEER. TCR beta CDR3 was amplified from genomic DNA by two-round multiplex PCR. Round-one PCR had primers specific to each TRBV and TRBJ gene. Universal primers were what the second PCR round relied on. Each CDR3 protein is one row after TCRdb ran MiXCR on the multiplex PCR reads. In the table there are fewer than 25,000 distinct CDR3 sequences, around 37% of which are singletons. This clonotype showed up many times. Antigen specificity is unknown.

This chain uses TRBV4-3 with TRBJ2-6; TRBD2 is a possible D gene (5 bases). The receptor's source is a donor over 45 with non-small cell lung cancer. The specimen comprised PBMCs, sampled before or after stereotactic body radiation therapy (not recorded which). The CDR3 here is CASSQVEGSFSGANVLTF. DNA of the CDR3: TGCGCCAGCAGCCAAGTCGAGGGCAGCTTCTCTGGGGCCAACGTCCTGACTTTC.